This TCR beta chain is from a study of shared clonotypes between healthy human individuals. The V and J ends lost 3 bases and 5 bases, in that order; junction bases with no gene match: 11. CDR3 length equals 18 residues. CDR1 and CDR2 from the germline V gene are MNHNS and SASEGT. Sequencing was performed with immunoSEQ multiplex PCR; in TCRdb, only in-frame clones are kept and a portion is missing. The table records under 1,900,000 clones, approximately 98.5% of them present only once. V is TRBV6-1 and J is TRBJ2-2; 11 nucleotides agree with TRBD2. The TCR sequence derives from a man under 40 in good health. Sequencing was performed on naive CD4+ T cells sorted from blood. Subset meaning: CD45RA+ positively selected. The CDR3 DNA follows: TGTGCCAGCAGTGACTTGGTAGCGGGAGGGAGTTGGACCGGGGAGCTGTTTTTT. As protein: CASSDLVAGGSWTGELFF.